Shown below are 4 T cell receptor beta chains from a single sample sequenced in a study of T cells in Graves' hyperthyroidism and ophthalmopathy (dated by TCRdb to the late 2010s). The library was obtained by multiplex PCR. The data were produced on an Illumina HiSeq 2000. Amplification of TCR beta CDR3 regions was carried out from RNA transcripts. The TCR CDR3 was subjected to a first round of RT-PCR using the HTBI primer set and the Qiagen OneStep RT-PCR kit. TCRdb cleaned the public reads at Q25 with fastp, built clones with MiXCR and kept in-frame beta chains. When rows share a CDR3 protein, they turn into one entry using the most common DNA and genes. The sample table holds about 690,000 distinct CDR3 sequences, of which roughly a sixth were seen once. Roughly 15% of the sample lies in the top ten. The source material was blood. The origin of the receptors is a man aged 50 or older with Graves' hyperthyroidism.

This clonotype was seen ten or more times. The chain links TRBV6-2 or TRBV6-3 to TRBJ2-7; D tentatively reads TRBD1 or TRBD2 (5 bases each). The CDR3 totals 15 residues. Germline CDR1 is MNHEY and CDR2 is SVGEGT. Trimming pared 5 bases from V and 2 bases from J, leaving 16 bases between. The CDR3 is CASSTPGRTAYEQYF. Written as DNA, the CDR3 is TGTGCCAGCAGTACCCCGGGACGTACCGCCTACGAGCAGTACTTC.

This clonotype has just one count. V gene TRBV29-1 combines with J gene TRBJ2-3, with 11 bases aligning to TRBD2. From germline, CDR1 is SQVTM and CDR2 ANQGSEA. The J segment lost 4 bases and the V segment lost 5 bases, leaving 17 bases of the junction unmatched. This CDR3 contains 18 residues. The CDR3 coding sequence is TGCAGCGTTTTCCTCCAAATCCAACTAGCGGGAGCTGCAGATACGCAGTATTTT. Translated, it gives CSVFLQIQLAGAADTQYF.

This clonotype was seen many times. The genes are TRBV2 and TRBJ2-5; 8 nucleotides align to TRBD1. There are 16 residues in the CDR3. In germline, CDR1 is SNHLY, CDR2 FYNNEI. J gave up 2 bases and V 3 bases, and 8 bases lay outside the gene matches. This chain's CDR3 is CASSDQSGGRQETQYF. The CDR3 coding sequence is TGTGCCAGCAGTGATCAATCAGGGGGCCGGCAAGAGACCCAGTACTTC.

This chain connects TRBV28 to TRBJ1-2; 7 bases agree with TRBD1. Germline CDR1 is MDHEN and CDR2 is SYDVKM. The CDR3 extends over 11 amino acids. With 8 bases clipped from V and 6 bases from J, the junction kept 3 bases outside the gene matches. The DNA for the CDR3 is TGTGCCAGCGATGGGACAGATGGCTACACCTTC. As protein: CASDGTDGYTF.